Following are 21 T cell receptor beta chains from one sample sequenced in a study of radiotherapy plus CTLA-4 blockade in lung cancer. The repertoire was sequenced with immunoSEQ multiplex PCR; TCRdb's copy has only in-frame clones and lacks some. The data contain approximately 81,000 clones, roughly 79% of them singletons. Sequences were derived from peripheral blood, sampled from a patient treated with radiotherapy plus ipilimumab. Source of these receptors: a human donor with non-small cell lung cancer who had a partial response to radiotherapy plus ipilimumab. Some clones in this sample may be carry-over from other donors' samples.

This chain links TRBV5-6 with TRBJ2-7; a weak D match, TRBD2 (5 bases). Deletions cut 4 bases from V and 7 bases from J, with 21 bases between. The length of the CDR3 is 15 residues. Germline V lookup: CDR1 SGHDT, CDR2 YYEEEE. CDR3 sequence (DNA): TGTGCCAGCAGCCCCATCGGCAGCATTCCGGGAGAGCAGTACTTC. It specifies CASSPIGSIPGEQYF.

The sample holds a few counts of this clone. This chain links TRBV7-2 with TRBJ2-1, with 9 bases fitting TRBD1. V lost 5 bases, J lost 4 bases, and 9 bases stayed unmatched. The CDR3 covers 16 residues. Per germline, CDR1 SGHTA and CDR2 FQGNSA. The CDR3 reads CASSHLGTGRYNEQFF. The DNA of the CDR3 is TGTGCCAGCAGCCACCTTGGGACAGGGCGGTACAATGAGCAGTTCTTC. The complete variable domain, with remaining parts taken from reference TRBV7-2 and TRBJ2-1, reads GAGVSQSPSNKVTEKGKDVELRCDPISGHTALYWYRQSLGQGLEFLIYFQGNSAPDKSGLPSDRFSAERTGGSVSTLTIQRTQQEDSAVYLCASSHLGTGRYNEQFFGPGTRLTVL.

This clone came up a few times. The genes are TRBV19 and TRBJ1-1; D is ambiguous. V lost 6 bases to trimming and J lost 8 bases, with 16 bases between them. Looked up from germline, CDR1 is LNHDA and CDR2 is SQIVND (reference sequence). The CDR3 runs to 13 residues. CDR3 loop: CASSPIDGEEAFF. CDR3 coding DNA: TGTGCCAGTAGCCCTATAGATGGGGAGGAAGCTTTCTTT.

V and J are TRBV2 and TRBJ2-1; TRBD1 agrees at 8 bases. J was trimmed by 8 bases and V by 3 bases; bases with no gene match: 6. The CDR3 extends over 14 amino acids. Germline CDR1 is SNHLY and CDR2 is FYNNEI. CDR3 in amino acids: CASSDRTGRDEQFF. CDR3 nucleotides: TGTGCCAGCAGTGATAGGACAGGGCGCGATGAGCAGTTCTTC.

V gene TRBV25-1 combines with J gene TRBJ1-2; D is uncertain. CDR1 is MGHDK, CDR2 SYGVNS, per germline. Trimming left V 4 bases short and J 4 bases short, with 13 bases between. The CDR3 totals 14 residues. The CDR3 DNA is TGTGCCAGCAGTGGTGGGCTTGTGGGCTATGGCTACACCTTC. Protein: CASSGGLVGYGYTF.

The V and J genes are TRBV9 and TRBJ2-5; 7 nucleotides align to TRBD2. From germline, CDR1 is SGDLS and CDR2 YYNGEE. The V segment lost 0 bases and the J segment 1 base; nucleotides outside the gene matches: 6. This CDR3 is 16 amino acids long. The CDR3 loop is CASSVAGLWGQETQYF. Written as DNA, the CDR3 is TGTGCCAGCAGCGTAGCGGGACTATGGGGCCAAGAGACCCAGTACTTC.

V usage is TRBV7-3 and J usage is TRBJ2-5, with 7 bases matching TRBD2. The germline CDR1 and CDR2 sequences are SGHTA and FQGTGA. V dropped 5 bases and J dropped 3; count of bases not matched to a gene: 15. The CDR3 contains 17 residues. DNA of the CDR3: TGTGCCAGCAGCCAGCGCTGGGCCCGGGGGACTAAAGAGACCCAGTACTTC. This sequence encodes CASSQRWARGTKETQYF.

This chain joins TRBV25-1 and TRBJ1-2; D is uncertain. The germline CDR1 and CDR2 sequences are MGHDK and SYGVNS. The length of the CDR3 is 14 residues. Trimming cost V 3 bases and J 5 bases, with 13 bases left between them. The CDR3 DNA reads as TGTGCCAGCAGTGACTCGGCGGTTAATTATGGCTACACCTTC. Protein: CASSDSAVNYGYTF.

This clone was observed a handful of times. The chain carries TRBV28 and TRBJ2-7; D uncertain. V was shortened by 3 bases and J by 3 bases, with 6 bases between the two germline ends. Germline CDR1 reads MDHEN; CDR2 reads SYDVKM. The CDR3 runs to 12 residues. The CDR3 DNA reads TGTGCCAGCAGTTTGCGACTCTACGAGCAGTACTTC. Translation gives CASSLRLYEQYF.

The rearrangement links TRBV5-6 to TRBJ1-5, with TRBD1 matching over 7 bases. CDR3 size: 14 residues. CDR1 is SGHDT and CDR2 is YYEEEE in the germline V gene. J lost 4 bases, V lost 4 bases, and 5 bases had no gene match. The chain's CDR3 is CASSRTGSNQPQHF. In DNA form, the CDR3 reads TGTGCCAGCAGCAGGACAGGATCGAATCAGCCCCAGCATTTT.

This clone was picked up a small number of times. The chain carries TRBV7-3 and TRBJ1-5, with 8 bases matching TRBD1. Unmatched junction bases numbered 10, after V lost 2 bases and J lost 4 bases. Germline loops: CDR1 SGHTA, CDR2 FQGTGA. The length of the CDR3 is 17 residues. For the CDR3, the DNA is TGTGCCAGCAGCTTAGAAGCAGGGGGCAGACGAAATCAGCCCCAGCATTTT. Encoded protein: CASSLEAGGRRNQPQHF.

This clone was counted a few times. The chain joins TRBV4-3 to TRBJ1-3; D is unresolved. V was shortened by 0 bases and J by 2 bases, with 8 bases between the two germline ends. Germline CDR1 is LGHNA and CDR2 is YSLEER. The CDR3 contains 15 residues. The CDR3 sequence: CASSQDSRTGNTIYF. The CDR3 coding sequence is TGCGCCAGCAGCCAAGATTCCAGAACTGGAAACACCATATATTTT.

J is TRBJ2-1 and V is TRBV11-3, with D possibly TRBD2 on 5 matching bases. Per the germline V gene, CDR1 is SGHNT and CDR2 is YENEEA. V dropped 1 base and J dropped 4 bases, with 8 bases sitting between them. This CDR3 is built from 14 residues. The CDR3, as DNA: TGTGCCAGCAGCTTAGGGTGGACTTACAATGAGCAGTTCTTC. Protein sequence: CASSLGWTYNEQFF.

The chain combines TRBV9 with TRBJ2-2; no firm D call. Trimming took off 8 bases at V and 6 bases at J, with 14 bases between the two ends. This CDR3 comprises 13 residues. Germline CDR1 and CDR2: SGDLS and YYNGEE. The DNA for the CDR3 is TGTGCCAGTCAAGCGTGGGTGGCCGGGGAGCTGTTTTTT. Translating gives CASQAWVAGELFF.

The gene calls are TRBV19 and TRBJ2-5; the match to TRBD2 covers 7 bases. The junction had 4 bases not matched to a gene; V was cut back by 3 bases and J by 0 bases. This CDR3 has 15 residues. Germline CDR1 reads LNHDA; CDR2 reads SQIVND (reference sequence). For the CDR3, the DNA is TGTGCCAGTAGTATGGGTCTAGCGGACCAAGAGACCCAGTACTTC. This sequence encodes CASSMGLADQETQYF.

This sequence joins TRBV29-1 and TRBJ2-2; 7 bases align to TRBD1. V dropped 6 bases and J dropped 5; count of bases not matched to a gene: 6. This CDR3 contains 13 residues. Germline assignment: CDR1 SQVTM and CDR2 ANQGSEA. CDR3: CSVQTGRTGELFF. The CDR3 coding sequence is TGCAGCGTCCAGACAGGGAGAACCGGGGAGCTGTTTTTT.

The V gene is TRBV6-1, the J gene TRBJ2-5; 7 nucleotides align to TRBD2. This CDR3 is 13 amino acids long. Per germline, CDR1 MNHNS and CDR2 SASEGT. With 8 bases clipped from V and 1 base from J, the junction kept 4 bases outside the gene matches. CDR3 sequence (DNA): TGTGCCAGCGGGAGGGGTGGCCAAGAGACCCAGTACTTC. Encoded protein: CASGRGGQETQYF.

V and J are TRBV5-1 and TRBJ2-7, with D possibly TRBD1 on 6 matching bases. Germline CDR1 SGHRS, CDR2 YFSETQ. CDR3 length equals 13 residues. V gave up 6 bases and J gave up 3 bases, with 13 bases separating them. The CDR3 protein is CASTLRGGYEQYF. As DNA, the CDR3 is TGCGCCAGCACCCTCAGGGGCGGCTACGAGCAGTACTTC.

J is TRBJ1-2 and V is TRBV18, with no clear D. This CDR3 is 13 amino acids long. Per the germline V gene, CDR1 is KGHSH and CDR2 is LQKENI. V lost 4 bases and J lost 5, with 11 bases in between. In DNA, the CDR3 is TGTGCCAGCTCACATAAAGGGAGGTATGGCTACACCTTC. Amino acids: CASSHKGRYGYTF.

This clone was picked up a small number of times. This chain joins TRBV5-6 and TRBJ1-1; D unresolved. This CDR3 region has 14 residues. The V end was cut by 0 bases, the J end by 4 bases, with 10 bases between. Per the germline V gene, CDR1 is SGHDT and CDR2 is YYEEEE. The chain's CDR3 is CASSLVAEGTEAFF. CDR3 bases: TGTGCCAGCAGCTTGGTGGCGGAGGGCACTGAAGCTTTCTTT.

This clone appeared a single time. The chain is built from TRBV9 and TRBJ1-1; 7 bases align to TRBD1. CDR1 SGDLS and CDR2 YYNGEE come from the germline V gene. Trimming at V came to 1 base and at J to 5 bases, leaving 8 bases not matched to a gene. The CDR3 consists of 15 residues. This CDR3 is CASSVYPTRGTEAFF. CDR3 nucleotide sequence: TGTGCCAGCAGCGTATACCCCACCAGGGGGACTGAAGCTTTCTTT.